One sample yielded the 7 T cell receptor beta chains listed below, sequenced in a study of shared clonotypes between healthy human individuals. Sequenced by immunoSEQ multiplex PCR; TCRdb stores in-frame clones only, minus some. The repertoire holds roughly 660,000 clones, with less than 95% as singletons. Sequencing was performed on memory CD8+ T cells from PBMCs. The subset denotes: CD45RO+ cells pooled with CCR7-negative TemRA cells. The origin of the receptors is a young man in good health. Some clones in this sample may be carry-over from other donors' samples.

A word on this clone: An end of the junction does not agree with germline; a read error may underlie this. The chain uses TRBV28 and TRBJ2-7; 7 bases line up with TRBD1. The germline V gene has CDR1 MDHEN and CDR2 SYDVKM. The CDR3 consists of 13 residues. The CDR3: CASSSDRPYEQYF. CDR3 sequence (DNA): TGTGCCAGCAGTTCGGACAGGCCCTATGAGCAGTACTTC.

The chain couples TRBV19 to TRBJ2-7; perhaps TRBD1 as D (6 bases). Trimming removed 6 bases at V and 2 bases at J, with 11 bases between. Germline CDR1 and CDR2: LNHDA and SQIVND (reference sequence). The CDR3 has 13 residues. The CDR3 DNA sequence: TGTGCCAGTAGCTACAGGGTGGCCTACGAGCAGTACTTC. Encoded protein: CASSYRVAYEQYF.

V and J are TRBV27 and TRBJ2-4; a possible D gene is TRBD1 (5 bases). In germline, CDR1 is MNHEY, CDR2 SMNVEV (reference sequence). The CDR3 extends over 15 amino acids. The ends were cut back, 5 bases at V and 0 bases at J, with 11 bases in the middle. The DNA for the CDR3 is TGTGCCAGCAGTGGGGCCTACCGAGCCAAAAACATTCAGTACTTC. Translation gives CASSGAYRAKNIQYF.

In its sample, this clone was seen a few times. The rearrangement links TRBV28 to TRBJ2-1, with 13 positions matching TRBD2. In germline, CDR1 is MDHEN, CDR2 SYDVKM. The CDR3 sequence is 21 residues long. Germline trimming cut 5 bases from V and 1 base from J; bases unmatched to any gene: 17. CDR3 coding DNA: TGTGCCAGCAGTCGTTCCACTAGCGGGAGGGCCCTCCTCAGATCCTACAATGAGCAGTTCTTC. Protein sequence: CASSRSTSGRALLRSYNEQFF. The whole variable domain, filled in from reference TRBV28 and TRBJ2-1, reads DVKVTQSSRYLVKRTGEKVFLECVQDMDHENMFWYRQDPGLGLRLIYFSYDVKMKEKGDIPEGYSVSREKKERFSLILESASTNQTSMYLCASSRSTSGRALLRSYNEQFFGPGTRLTVL.

The CDR3 sequence is CASSQGGYFRYGYTF. CDR3 nucleotides: TGCGCCAGCAGCCAAGGCGGGTATTTCCGTTATGGCTACACCTTC. J is TRBJ1-2 and V is TRBV4-1, with D hard to call. With 1 base removed from V and 5 bases from J, the gap between germline ends came to 14 bases. This CDR3 is 15 amino acids long. Germline loops: CDR1 MGHRA, CDR2 YSYEKL.

The CDR3 bases are TGTGCCAGCACCCTACTAGCGAGAAGCTCCTACGAGCAGTACTTC. Residues: CASTLLARSSYEQYF. The genes are TRBV7-2 and TRBJ2-7; TRBD2 aligns across 7 bases. The CDR3 has 15 residues. Per the germline V gene, CDR1 is SGHTA and CDR2 is FQGNSA. Trimming took 7 bases from V and 0 from J; bases not matched to a gene: 9.

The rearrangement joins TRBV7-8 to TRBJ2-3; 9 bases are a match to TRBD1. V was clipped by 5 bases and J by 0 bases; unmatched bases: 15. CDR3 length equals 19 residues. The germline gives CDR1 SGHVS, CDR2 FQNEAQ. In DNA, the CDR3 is TGTGCCAGCAGCCTACCTCGGACAGGGGACTATCTTAGCACAGATACGCAGTATTTT. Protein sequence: CASSLPRTGDYLSTDTQYF.